The 24 T cell receptor beta chains below come from one sample, sequenced in a study of T cells in Graves' hyperthyroidism and ophthalmopathy. It was RNA transcripts that yielded the amplified TCR beta CDR3 regions. TCR CDR3 regions were first amplified by RT-PCR with HTBI primers. TCRdb independently ran MiXCR on the multiplex PCR reads; one entry per CDR3 protein. The sample has approximately 210,000 distinct CDR3 sequences, roughly 18% seen once; the top ten hold roughly 50%. The sequenced sample consisted of blood. These receptors all come from a man between 45 and 60 years old with Graves' hyperthyroidism.

In its sample, this clonotype was seen many times. The V gene is TRBV2, the J gene TRBJ1-2; 9 bases fit TRBD1. CDR1 and CDR2 from the germline V gene are SNHLY and FYNNEI. V was pared by 6 bases and J by 8 bases, with 4 bases of the junction left unmatched. The CDR3 covers 12 residues. The CDR3: CASRVTGGGYTF. The CDR3 DNA is TGTGCCAGCAGGGTCACAGGGGGCGGCTACACCTTC. Supplemented by reference TRBV2 and TRBJ1-2, the full variable domain reads EPEVTQTPSHQVTQMGQEVILRCVPISNHLYFYWYRQILGQKVEFLVSFYNNEISEKSEIFDDQFSVERPDGSNFTLKIRSTKLEDSAMYFCASRVTGGGYTFGSGTRLTVV.

This clonotype was seen at least ten times. This sequence joins TRBV10-3 and TRBJ2-7; D may be TRBD1 (5 bases). Germline-derived CDR1 and CDR2 are ENHRY and SYGVKD. Trimming removed 0 bases at V and 2 bases at J, with 8 bases between. The CDR3 sequence is 14 residues long. The CDR3: CAISESPGTYEQYF. The CDR3 coding sequence is TGTGCCATCAGTGAGTCCCCAGGGACCTACGAGCAGTACTTC.

This clonotype was seen a single time. The rearrangement uses TRBV9 and TRBJ1-2; 10 bases match TRBD1. Trimming removed 0 bases from V and 3 bases from J; junction bases left unmatched: 2. This CDR3 has 15 amino acids. Germline loops: CDR1 SGDLS, CDR2 YYNGEE. In nucleotides, the CDR3 is TGTGCCAGCAGCGTAGGGGGACAGGGGCACTATGGCTACACCTTC. Amino acid sequence: CASSVGGQGHYGYTF.

Regarding this clonotype: One end of the junction does not line up with germline, which may come from a read error. DNA for the CDR3: TGTGCCAGCAGCTTAGTCCCGGGACAGAAAAACTATGGCTACACCTTC. It encodes CASSLVPGQKNYGYTF. The chain is built from TRBV5-1 and TRBJ1-2, with 7 bases identical to TRBD1. The CDR3 runs to 16 residues. Germline CDR1 is SGHRS and CDR2 is YFSETQ. Complete variable domain (other parts from reference TRBV5-1 and TRBJ1-2): KAGVTQTPRYLIKTRGQQVTLSCSPISGHRSVSWYQQTPGQGLQFLFEYFSETQRNKGNFPGRFSGRQFSNSRSEMNVSTLELGDSALYLCASSLVPGQKNYGYTFGSGTRLTVV.

With respect to this clonotype: A much more abundant neighbour one base away suggests this may be a read error. CDR3 bases: TGTGCCAGCGGAAAATTTCGGACACCAGCGTCCGAGCAGTACTTC. Translated, it gives CASGKFRTPASEQYF. The V call is TRBV2, the J call TRBJ2-7, with D possibly matching TRBD1 (5 bases). Germline-derived CDR1 and CDR2 are SNHLY and FYNNEI. The V and J ends lost 8 bases and 6 bases respectively, with 23 bases between them. CDR3 length: 15 amino acids. Based on the CDR3 plus reference TRBV2 and TRBJ2-7, the full variable domain is EPEVTQTPSHQVTQMGQEVILRCVPISNHLYFYWYRQILGQKVEFLVSFYNNEISEKSEIFDDQFSVERPDGSNFTLKIRSTKLEDSAMYFCASGKFRTPASEQYFGPGTRLTVT.

In this sample, this clonotype turned up a few times. V is TRBV5-8 and J is TRBJ1-3, with D uncertain. This CDR3 spans 18 amino acids. Trimming removed 0 bases at V and 0 bases at J, with 16 bases between. Germline V lookup: CDR1 SGHTS, CDR2 YDEGEE. The CDR3: CASSLVPPGAFSGNTIYF. The DNA of the CDR3 is TGTGCCAGCAGCTTGGTGCCCCCGGGAGCCTTCTCTGGAAACACCATATATTTT.

This clonotype came up many times. CDR3 DNA sequence: TGTGCCAGCAGTTTGGGACTAGCGGGAGAGCAGTTCTTC. Translated: CASSLGLAGEQFF. The chain uses TRBV27 and TRBJ2-1, with TRBD2 matching 13 bases. Per germline, CDR1 MNHEY and CDR2 SMNVEV (reference sequence). This CDR3 comprises 13 residues. V was pared by 3 bases and J by 10 bases, with 0 bases of the junction left unmatched.

Ten or more counts support this clonotype. V is TRBV30 and J is TRBJ2-1; 12 positions match TRBD2. The CDR3 runs to 15 residues. Germline CDR1 GTSNPN, CDR2 SVGIG (reference sequence). Losses at the gene ends were 0 bases for V and 4 bases for J; bases not matched to a gene: 1. The CDR3 region is CAWSVGLAGYNEQFF. The CDR3 nucleotides read TGTGCCTGGAGTGTAGGACTAGCGGGATACAATGAGCAGTTCTTC.

This clonotype was counted at least ten times. This chain joins TRBV11-2 and TRBJ2-1, with D hard to call. Per the germline V gene, CDR1 is SGHAT and CDR2 is FQNNGV. V lost 2 bases, J lost 1 base, and 12 bases lay in between. The CDR3 spans 16 residues. The DNA of the CDR3 is TGTGCCAGCAGCTTAATTAGCCGCGCGTCCTACAATGAGCAGTTCTTC. Amino acid sequence: CASSLISRASYNEQFF.

This clonotype was seen a few times. V gene TRBV9 combines with J gene TRBJ1-3; D remains ambiguous. V lost 4 bases and J 3 bases, leaving 5 bases between the germline ends. The length of the CDR3 is 12 residues. Germline V gene data show CDR1 as SGDLS and CDR2 as YYNGEE. CDR3 region: CASSNRGNTIYF. CDR3 nucleotides: TGTGCCAGCAGCAATCGTGGAAACACCATATATTTT.

Ten or more counts support this clonotype. A junction end diverges from the germline sequence, so it may reflect a read error. This chain connects TRBV7-9 to TRBJ2-1; possible D gene TRBD2, 5 bases. Germline loops: CDR1 SEHNR, CDR2 FQNEAQ (reference sequence). The CDR3 is made up of 14 amino acids. DNA for the CDR3: TGTGCCAGCAGTTTAGCGTACACCTACAATGAGCAGTTCTTC. Encoded protein: CASSLAYTYNEQFF.

The V call is TRBV12-3 or TRBV12-4, the J call TRBJ2-3; tentatively, D is TRBD2 (6 bases). The CDR3 is 14 residues long. V lost 2 bases to trimming and J lost 6 bases, with 12 bases between them. The CDR3 DNA reads TGTGCCAGCAGTTTATCCTCGGGGGTGGATACGCAGTATTTT. This gives the protein CASSLSSGVDTQYF.

The chain links TRBV24-1 to TRBJ2-7, with 10 bases fitting TRBD1. CDR1 and CDR2 (germline): KGHDR, SFDVKD. The CDR3 loop spans 13 amino acids. V was clipped by 5 bases and J by 5 bases; unmatched bases: 2. CDR3 amino acids: CATSATGGDEQYF. CDR3 DNA: TGTGCCACCAGTGCGACAGGGGGCGACGAGCAGTACTTC.

This clonotype showed up just a few times. The chain uses TRBV20-1 and TRBJ2-3; 9 bases map to TRBD1. The CDR3 extends over 14 amino acids. The trim removed 1 base at V and 6 bases at J, leaving 5 bases unmatched. Germline lookup yields CDR1 DFQATT and CDR2 SNEGSKA (reference sequence). CDR3 bases: TGCAGTGCTAGAGCCGGGACAGGGACCGATACGCAGTATTTT. Protein product: CSARAGTGTDTQYF.

This clonotype was detected many times. V usage is TRBV6-2 or TRBV6-3 and J usage is TRBJ2-7; TRBD2 matches 8 bases. Per germline, CDR1 MNHEY and CDR2 SVGEGT. This CDR3 region has 15 residues. Trimming at V came to 7 bases and at J to 4 bases, leaving 12 bases not matched to a gene. CDR3 in amino acids: CASKNFERENYEQYF. For the CDR3, the DNA is TGTGCCAGCAAAAACTTCGAGCGGGAGAATTACGAGCAGTACTTC.

This clonotype was counted a few times. The V call is TRBV7-9, the J call TRBJ2-7; either TRBD1 or TRBD2 may supply D (5 bases each). The germline CDR1 and CDR2 sequences are SEHNR and FQNEAQ (reference sequence). The CDR3 is made up of 14 amino acids. V dropped 5 bases and J dropped 3 bases, with 14 bases sitting between them. As DNA, the CDR3 is TGTGCCAGCAGCGCGACCGGGACCGACTACGAGCAGTACTTC. Its translation: CASSATGTDYEQYF.

This clonotype was observed at least ten times. This chain uses TRBV7-2 with TRBJ2-3, with TRBD2 matching over 13 bases. Germline CDR1 and CDR2: SGHTA and FQGNSA. CDR3 size: 16 residues. V gave up 1 base and J gave up 4 bases; unmatched junction bases: 2. The CDR3 nucleotides are TGTGCCAGCAGCTTAGTACTAGCGGGAGGGGCAGATACGCAGTATTTT. It codes for CASSLVLAGGADTQYF.

This clonotype was counted at least ten times. This chain links TRBV12-3 or TRBV12-4 with TRBJ2-7; 8 nucleotides align to TRBD2. This CDR3 is built from 14 residues. J was trimmed by 0 bases and V by 6 bases; bases with no gene match: 4. Written as DNA, the CDR3 is TGTGCCAGCAGCAAGCGGGGGAGCTCCTACGAGCAGTACTTC. Protein: CASSKRGSSYEQYF.

CDR3: CSVVYLFQETQYF. CDR3 DNA sequence: TGCAGCGTTGTTTACCTATTCCAAGAGACCCAGTACTTC. The genes are TRBV29-1 and TRBJ2-5, with unresolved D. Germline V gives CDR1 SQVTM, CDR2 ANQGSEA. V dropped 4 bases and J dropped 1 base, with 10 bases sitting between them. The CDR3 is 13 residues long.

The table lists this clonotype with many counts. The rearrangement links TRBV18 to TRBJ2-2; the D gene is possibly TRBD2 (6 bases). Looked up from germline, CDR1 is KGHSH and CDR2 is LQKENI. CDR3 length equals 16 residues. V lost 4 bases, J lost 2 bases, and 14 bases lay in between. CDR3 sequence: CASSLASVDNTGELFF. CDR3 coding DNA: TGTGCCAGCTCACTCGCTAGCGTCGATAACACCGGGGAGCTGTTTTTT.

J is TRBJ1-2 and V is TRBV9, with D perhaps matching TRBD1 (5 bases). Trimming left V 7 bases short and J 3 bases short, with 16 bases between. Germline V gives CDR1 SGDLS, CDR2 YYNGEE. The CDR3 has 14 residues. CDR3 residues: CASQRAQGDYGYTF. In DNA form, the CDR3 reads TGTGCCAGCCAACGGGCCCAGGGCGACTATGGCTACACCTTC.

This clonotype was counted a few times. V is TRBV9 and J is TRBJ1-4; tentatively, D is TRBD1 (6 bases). Germline V gene lookup returns CDR1 SGDLS and CDR2 YYNGEE. CDR3 size: 14 residues. V lost 3 bases and J lost 3, with 9 bases in between. In DNA form, the CDR3 reads TGTGCCAGCAGCGAGGGACACCCTAATGAAAAACTGTTTTTT. Protein: CASSEGHPNEKLFF.

This clonotype was seen many times. The chain uses TRBV7-9 and TRBJ1-1; D gene ambiguous. Germline CDR1 is SEHNR and CDR2 is FQNEAQ (reference sequence). The ends were cut back, 5 bases at V and 2 bases at J, with 15 bases in the middle. The CDR3 has 15 amino acids. Written as DNA, the CDR3 is TGTGCCAGCAGCCCCGCGTCATTGGGAAACACTGAAGCTTTCTTT. Its translation: CASSPASLGNTEAFF.

This chain uses TRBV27 with TRBJ2-1; 10 bases agree with TRBD2. The CDR3 contains 17 residues. Germline lookup yields CDR1 MNHEY and CDR2 SMNVEV (reference sequence). The V segment lost 1 base and the J segment 4 bases; nucleotides outside the gene matches: 7. CDR3 sequence (DNA): TGTGCCAGCAGTTTATACTTAGCGGGAGGTGGGTACAATGAGCAGTTCTTC. This encodes CASSLYLAGGGYNEQFF.